The sample holds many counts of the clone carrying this T cell receptor beta chain. Its target is unknown. This entry belongs to a study of T cells in Graves' hyperthyroidism and ophthalmopathy. It was RNA transcripts that yielded the amplified TCR beta CDR3 regions. The HTBI primer set drove a first-round RT-PCR of the TCR CDR3. MiXCR was run by TCRdb on the multiplex PCR reads, yielding one entry per CDR3 protein. The sample holds roughly 240,000 distinct CDR3 sequences, 15% to 20% seen once. Study outcomes and limitations: Most expanded thyroid clonotypes above 0.001 recurred in blood.

This sequence was found in a young woman with Graves' ophthalmopathy. Sample: blood.

The CDR3 coding sequence is TGCAGTGCTAATAGGGACAGAAGGAGCAATCAGCCCCAGCATTTT. Amino acids: CSANRDRRSNQPQHF. The chain couples TRBV20-1 to TRBJ1-5, with 7 bases that match TRBD1. The ends lost 4 bases at V and 1 base at J; junction bases unmatched: 7. The germline CDR1 and CDR2 sequences are DFQATT and SNEGSKA (reference sequence). The CDR3 sequence is 15 residues long.